A single T cell receptor (beta chain) is shown here with its context. Its antigen is still unknown. The sample belongs to a study of cytomegalovirus exposure and HLA in healthy donors. The PCR had 60 Vbeta and 13 Jbeta primers. Sequenced by immunoSEQ multiplex PCR; TCRdb stores in-frame clones only, minus some. The table records 85,000 to 130,000 clones, approximately 70% of them present only once. Study results and caveats: Overall, approximately 180 TCR beta chains were annotated as cytomegalovirus-associated. With DRB1 most and HLA-C fewest, TCR association rates differed between HLA loci in a later analysis.

The CDR3 has 14 amino acids. Losses at the gene ends were 5 bases for V and 7 bases for J; bases not matched to a gene: 7. Per germline, CDR1 LNHDA and CDR2 SQIVND (reference sequence). The clonotype was recovered from a woman younger than 30 in good health and CMV-seropositive. Specimen: PBMCs. The chain employs TRBV19 and TRBJ1-1; 10 bases are shared with TRBD1. CDR3 nucleotides: TGTGCCAGTAGTGTCCGGGACAGGGGATTTGAAGCTTTCTTT. This encodes CASSVRDRGFEAFF.